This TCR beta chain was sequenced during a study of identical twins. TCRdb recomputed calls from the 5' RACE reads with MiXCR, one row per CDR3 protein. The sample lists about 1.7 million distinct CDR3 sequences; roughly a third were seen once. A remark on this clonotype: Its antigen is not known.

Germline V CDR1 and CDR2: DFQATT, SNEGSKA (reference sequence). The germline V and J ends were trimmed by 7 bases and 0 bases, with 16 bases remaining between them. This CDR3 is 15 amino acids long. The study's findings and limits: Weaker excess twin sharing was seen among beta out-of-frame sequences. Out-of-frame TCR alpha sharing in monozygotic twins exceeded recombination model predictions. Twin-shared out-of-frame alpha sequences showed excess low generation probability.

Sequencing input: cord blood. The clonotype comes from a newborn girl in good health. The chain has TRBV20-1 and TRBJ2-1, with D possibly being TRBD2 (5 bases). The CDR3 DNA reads TGCAGTGTCCAGGCGGGTAGGAGCTCCTACAATGAGCAGTTCTTC. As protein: CSVQAGRSSYNEQFF.